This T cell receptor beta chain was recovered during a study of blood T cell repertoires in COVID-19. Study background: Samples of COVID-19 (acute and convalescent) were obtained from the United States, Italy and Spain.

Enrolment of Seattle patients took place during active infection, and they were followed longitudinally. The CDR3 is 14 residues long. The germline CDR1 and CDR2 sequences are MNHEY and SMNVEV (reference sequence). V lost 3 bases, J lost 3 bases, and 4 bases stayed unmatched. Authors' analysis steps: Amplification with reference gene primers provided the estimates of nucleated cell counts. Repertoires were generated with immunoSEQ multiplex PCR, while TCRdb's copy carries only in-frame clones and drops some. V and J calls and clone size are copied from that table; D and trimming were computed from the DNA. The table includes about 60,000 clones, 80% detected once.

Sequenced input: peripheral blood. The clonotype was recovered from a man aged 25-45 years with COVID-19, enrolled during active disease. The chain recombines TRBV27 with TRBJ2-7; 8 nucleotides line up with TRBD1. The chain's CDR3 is CASSLVGQGYEQYF. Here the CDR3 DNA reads TGTGCCAGCAGTTTGGTTGGACAGGGCTACGAGCAGTACTTC.